This TCR beta chain originates from a study of T cells in localized non-small cell lung cancer. Sequencing was performed with immunoSEQ multiplex PCR; in TCRdb, only in-frame clones are kept and a portion is missing. The sample has some 82,000 clones, over 60% seen once. Notes on this clone: Its antigen is not known.

Broader study findings: Among the tissues sampled, uninvolved adjacent lung had the highest T cell clonality, above tumor. Without multi-region sequencing, intratumor heterogeneity could not be excluded.

CDR1 and CDR2 from the germline V gene are MNHEY and SVGAGI. V lost 2 bases and J lost 0, with 10 bases in between. The CDR3 is made up of 15 amino acids. This clonotype originated in a man aged 40 to 70 with stage II squamous cell lung carcinoma. V gene TRBV6-5 combines with J gene TRBJ1-1; no clear D. Sequencing was performed on PBMCs, taken before any cancer treatment. The CDR3 here is CASSYNIRLNTEAFF. CDR3 coding DNA: TGTGCCAGCAGTTACAATATCCGATTGAACACTGAAGCTTTCTTT.